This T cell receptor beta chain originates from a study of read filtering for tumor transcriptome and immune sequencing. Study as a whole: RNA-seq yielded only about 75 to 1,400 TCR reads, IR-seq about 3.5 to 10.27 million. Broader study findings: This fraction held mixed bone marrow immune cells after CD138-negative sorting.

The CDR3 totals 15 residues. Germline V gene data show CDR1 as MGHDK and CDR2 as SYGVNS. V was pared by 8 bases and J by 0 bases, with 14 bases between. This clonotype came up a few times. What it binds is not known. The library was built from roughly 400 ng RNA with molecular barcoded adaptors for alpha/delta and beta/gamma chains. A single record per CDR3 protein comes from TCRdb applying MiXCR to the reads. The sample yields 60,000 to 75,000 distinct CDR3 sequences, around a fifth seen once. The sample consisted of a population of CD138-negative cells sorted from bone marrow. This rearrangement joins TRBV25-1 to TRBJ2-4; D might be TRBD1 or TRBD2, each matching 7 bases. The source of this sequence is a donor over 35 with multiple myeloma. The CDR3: CASGGDSLAKNIQYF. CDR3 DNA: TGTGCCAGCGGGGGGGACAGTTTAGCCAAAAACATTCAGTACTTC.